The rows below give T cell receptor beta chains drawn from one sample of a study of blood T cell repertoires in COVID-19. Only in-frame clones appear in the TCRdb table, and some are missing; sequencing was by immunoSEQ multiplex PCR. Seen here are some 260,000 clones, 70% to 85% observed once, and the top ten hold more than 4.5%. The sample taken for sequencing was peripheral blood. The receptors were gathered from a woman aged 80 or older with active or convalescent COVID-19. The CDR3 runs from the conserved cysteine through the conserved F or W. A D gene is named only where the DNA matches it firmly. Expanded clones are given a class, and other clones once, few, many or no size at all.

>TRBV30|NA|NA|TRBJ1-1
TGTGCCTGGAGTGCCGCCGGGGGGAGAACTGAAGCTTTCTTT
CAWSAAGGRTEAFF
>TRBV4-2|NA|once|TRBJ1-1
TGTGCCAGCAGCCAAGTAGGACACATGAACACTGAAGCTTTCTTT
CASSQVGHMNTEAFF
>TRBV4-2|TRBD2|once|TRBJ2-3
TGTGCCAGCAGCCAACCGAATAGCGGGAGGGAGACAGATACGCAGTATTTT
CASSQPNSGRETDTQYF
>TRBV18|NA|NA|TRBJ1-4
TGTGCCAGCTCACCTCGGCAGGGGAATGAAAAACTGTTTTTT
CASSPRQGNEKLFF
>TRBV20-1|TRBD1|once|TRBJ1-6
TGCAGTGCTGGTGGGACAGGGGACGATTCACCCCTCCACTTT
CSAGGTGDDSPLHF
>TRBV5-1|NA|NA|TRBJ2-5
TGCGCCAGCAGCTTGCGACTTCAGGGGAACCAAGAGACCCAGTACTTC
CASSLRLQGNQETQYF
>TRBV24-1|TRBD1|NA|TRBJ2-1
TGTGCCACCAGTGACCACACCGGGACAGGGGGAAGCGATGAGCAGTTCTTC
CATSDHTGTGGSDEQFF
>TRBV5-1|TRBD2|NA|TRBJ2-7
TGCGCCAGCAGCCCCGGACTAGCGGGAGTTGGCCGATCCTACGAGCAGTACTTC
CASSPGLAGVGRSYEQYF
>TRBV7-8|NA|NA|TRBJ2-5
TGTGCCAGCAGCCTACGGGGAGCCTACCAAGAGACCCAGTACTTC
CASSLRGAYQETQYF
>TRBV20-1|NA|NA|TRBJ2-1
TGCAGTGCTAGAGCCGGGAATGAGCAGTTCTTC
CSARAGNEQFF
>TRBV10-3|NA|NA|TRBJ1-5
TGTGCCATCAGTGAACACACCGATAGCAATCAGCCCCAGCATTTT
CAISEHTDSNQPQHF
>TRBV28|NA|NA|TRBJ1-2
TGTGCCAGCATCGGGAAAGCTAACTATGGCTACACCTTC
CASIGKANYGYTF
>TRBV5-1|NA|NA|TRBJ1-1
TGCGCCAGCAGCTGGCAGGGGCCGAACACTGAAGCTTTCTTT
CASSWQGPNTEAFF
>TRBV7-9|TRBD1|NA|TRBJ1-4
TGTGCCAGCAGGCGCATTACCGGGACAGGGAATGAAAAACTGTTTTTT
CASRRITGTGNEKLFF
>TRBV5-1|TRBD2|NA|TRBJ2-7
TGCGCCAGCACCGATCTGACTAGCGGACCGTACGAGCAGTACTTC
CASTDLTSGPYEQYF
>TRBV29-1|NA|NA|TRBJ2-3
TGCAGCGTTGAAGATCGCGCGGGGAGTAGCACAGATACGCAGTATTTT
CSVEDRAGSSTDTQYF
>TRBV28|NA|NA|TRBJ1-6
TGTGCCAGCAGACCTACAGGTGTCCGGTCACCCCTCCACTTT
CASRPTGVRSPLHF
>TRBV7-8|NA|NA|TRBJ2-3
TGTGCCAGCAGCTTAGACAGGGACACGCAGTATTTT
CASSLDRDTQYF
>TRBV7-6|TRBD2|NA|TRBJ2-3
TGTGCCAGCAGCTTGAGCGGGGGGGGGTCAGATACGCAGTATTTT
CASSLSGGGSDTQYF
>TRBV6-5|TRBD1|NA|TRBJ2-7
TGTGCCAGCAGGTGGACAGGGGAATACGAGCAGTACTTC
CASRWTGEYEQYF
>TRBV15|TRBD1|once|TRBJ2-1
TGTGCCACCAGCAGAGATCTGGGACAGGGGATCAATGAGCAGTTCTTC
CATSRDLGQGINEQFF
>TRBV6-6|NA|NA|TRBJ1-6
TGTGCCAGCAGTCGGGACACCCTCTCCTATAATTCACCCCTCCACTTT
CASSRDTLSYNSPLHF
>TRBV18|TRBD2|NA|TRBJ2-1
TGTGCCAGCTCCCTACGTAGAACCGGGACTAGCGGGTACAATGAGCAGTTCTTC
CASSLRRTGTSGYNEQFF
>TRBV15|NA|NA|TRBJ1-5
TGTGCCACCAGCAGGGCCCTCAGTAGCAATCAGCCCCAGCATTTT
CATSRALSSNQPQHF
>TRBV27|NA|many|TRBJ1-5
TGTGCCAGCAGTCCACAGGGAAACAATCAGCCCCAGCATTTT
CASSPQGNNQPQHF